These T cell receptor beta chains were read from a single sample in a study of metastatic and nonmetastatic thyroid tumors. TCRdb redid the clone calls on the PCR reads using MiXCR. The sample has tens of thousands of clones, more than 20% seen once. The sample comprised blood. All receptors derive from a female donor with papillary thyroid cancer or a benign thyroid nodule (not recorded which). Some clones in this sample may be carry-over from other donors' samples. Each CDR3 is given with its conserved first and last residue. Fields, in order: V gene, J gene, D gene, clone size, CDR3 protein, CDR3 DNA. D genes are given only for firm matches. Clone size is stated in some rows and not others, as once, few, many or a class when expanded.

TRBV6-2/TRBV6-3,TRBJ1-5,-,many,CASSYTQRGAGFDQPQHF,TGTGCCAGCAGTTACACACAACGGGGGGCTGGGTTCGACCAGCCCCAGCATTTT
TRBV27,TRBJ1-2,-,-,CARSLMGMGAYTF,TGTGCCAGGAGTTTAATGGGGATGGGTGCCTACACCTTC
TRBV6-2/TRBV6-3,TRBJ2-7,-,medium-sized,CASSYSTATYEQYF,TGTGCCAGCAGTTACTCGACAGCAACCTACGAGCAGTACTTC
TRBV19,TRBJ1-1,-,many,CASTIGGLTEAFF,TGTGCCAGTACCATAGGGGGTCTTACTGAAGCTTTCTTT
TRBV5-1,TRBJ1-2,-,many,CASSLSGFGYTF,TGCGCCAGCAGCTTGTCGGGATTTGGCTACACCTTC
TRBV3-1,TRBJ1-1,-,many,CASSQELTGDNTEAFF,TGTGCCAGCAGCCAAGAGTTGACCGGCGATAACACTGAAGCTTTCTTT
TRBV20-1,TRBJ1-4,-,many,CSARGGATNEKLFF,TGCAGTGCTAGAGGGGGCGCGACTAATGAAAAACTGTTTTTT
TRBV7-8,TRBJ2-7,TRBD2,large,CASSFPSGRFAYEQYF,TGTGCCAGCAGCTTCCCTAGCGGGAGGTTTGCCTACGAGCAGTACTTC
TRBV9,TRBJ2-3,TRBD1,many,CASSKQRQGRTDTQYF,TGTGCCAGCAGCAAGCAAAGACAGGGCCGCACAGATACGCAGTATTTT
TRBV5-4,TRBJ2-7,TRBD1,many,CASSPGTGLYEQYF,TGTGCCAGCAGCCCGGGGACAGGCCTCTACGAGCAGTACTTC
TRBV15,TRBJ2-3,-,many,CATSEGARHTDTQYF,TGTGCCACCAGCGAAGGGGCCAGACACACAGATACGCAGTATTTT
TRBV6-5,TRBJ1-2,TRBD1,medium-sized,CASSYSEGGVYGYTF,TGTGCCAGCAGTTACTCAGAAGGGGGCGTCTATGGCTACACCTTC
TRBV2,TRBJ1-3,TRBD1,many,CARNTGDSGNTIYF,TGTGCCAGAAATACAGGGGACTCTGGAAACACCATATATTTT
TRBV3-1,TRBJ2-5,-,many,CASSQAGQETQYF,TGTGCCAGCAGCCAAGCCGGACAAGAGACCCAGTACTTC
TRBV30,TRBJ2-7,-,many,CAWDRQVDSEQYF,TGTGCCTGGGATAGACAGGTAGATAGCGAGCAGTACTTC
TRBV2,TRBJ2-2,-,many,CASKSVNTGELFF,TGTGCCAGCAAGTCGGTAAACACCGGGGAGCTGTTTTTT
TRBV6-5,TRBJ2-7,-,medium-sized,CASSYGLTYYEQYF,TGTGCCAGCAGTTACGGCCTTACCTACTACGAGCAGTACTTC
TRBV4-1,TRBJ2-7,-,medium-sized,CASSQEITYEQYF,TGCGCCAGCAGCCAAGAAATCACCTACGAGCAGTACTTC
TRBV6-1,TRBJ1-2,TRBD1,medium-sized,CASGGQGAGNYGYTF,TGTGCCAGTGGTGGCCAGGGGGCAGGGAACTATGGCTACACCTTC
TRBV6-2/TRBV6-3,TRBJ2-7,-,few,CASSTGSYEQYF,TGTGCCAGCAGCACGGGGAGCTACGAGCAGTACTTC
TRBV27,TRBJ2-7,-,few,CASSLSPRVLRYEQYF,TGTGCCAGCAGTTTGTCCCCCAGGGTGCTGCGGTACGAGCAGTACTTC
TRBV18,TRBJ2-7,-,many,CASSPHRGAATPDEQYF,TGTGCCAGCTCACCACACCGCGGGGCCGCTACTCCCGACGAGCAGTACTTC
TRBV15,TRBJ2-3,-,many,CAASRLLQPGTDTQYF,TGTGCCGCCAGCAGACTACTGCAACCGGGCACAGATACGCAGTATTTT
TRBV29-1,TRBJ1-3,TRBD1,-,CSVAGQGSGNTIYF,TGCAGCGTCGCGGGACAGGGGAGTGGAAACACCATATATTTT